The 11 T cell receptor beta chains reported below all come from one sample, sequenced in a study of brain T cells in children with intractable seizures. Data came from immunoSEQ multiplex PCR; TCRdb stores just in-frame clones and leaves some out. Of 60,000 to 85,000 clones detected, 85% to 95% appear once; the ten largest clones hold over 1.5%. The source was peripheral blood, collected at surgery. These receptor sequences come from a boy in the first two years of life with tuberous sclerosis and intractable seizures.

This chain links TRBV27 with TRBJ1-2; D gene unclear. V lost 0 bases to trimming and J lost 4 bases, with 9 bases between them. CDR1 and CDR2 (germline): MNHEY, SMNVEV (reference sequence). The CDR3 is 14 residues long. This CDR3 reads CASSLSSDPYGYTF. The CDR3 coding sequence is TGTGCCAGCAGTTTATCGTCCGACCCCTATGGCTACACCTTC.

V usage is TRBV2 and J usage is TRBJ1-2; TRBD1 agrees at 7 bases. Unmatched junction bases numbered 17, after V lost 6 bases and J lost 4 bases. The CDR3 runs to 17 residues. CDR1 is SNHLY, CDR2 FYNNEI, per germline. The DNA for the CDR3 is TGTGCCAGCAGAGGGATCCTTAACGAGGGGGCGAGCTATGGCTACACCTTC. Protein sequence: CASRGILNEGASYGYTF.

This chain joins TRBV13 and TRBJ1-4; possibly TRBD1 for D (6 bases). Trimming shortened V by 4 bases and J by 0 bases, and 12 bases separated the two germline ends. The CDR3 is 16 amino acids. Germline lookup yields CDR1 PRHDT and CDR2 FYEKMQ (reference sequence). CDR3 in amino acids: CASSSRDNPTNEKLFF. The CDR3, as DNA: TGTGCCAGCAGCTCCCGGGACAATCCAACTAATGAAAAACTGTTTTTT.

This rearrangement joins TRBV11-1 to TRBJ2-4; 7 nucleotides match TRBD1. Germline CDR1 reads SGHAT; CDR2 reads FQDESV (reference sequence). The CDR3 runs to 15 residues. V lost 5 bases and J lost 3; bases outside the gene matches: 7. The CDR3 bases are TGTGCCAGCAGCCCAGGACAGGCCAACAAAAACATTCAGTACTTC. It yields the protein CASSPGQANKNIQYF.

The V call is TRBV11-3, the J call TRBJ2-1; no reliable D call. Germline CDR1 and CDR2: SGHNT and YENEEA. The ends were cut back, 5 bases at V and 5 bases at J, with 10 bases in the middle. CDR3 length equals 13 residues. The CDR3: CASSEPFDNEQFF. As DNA, the CDR3 is TGTGCCAGCAGCGAACCCTTTGACAATGAGCAGTTCTTC.

The V call is TRBV20-1, the J call TRBJ2-3; 12 bases are a match to TRBD2. J gave up 4 bases and V 3 bases, and 11 bases lay outside the gene matches. Germline loops: CDR1 DFQATT, CDR2 SNEGSKA (reference sequence). This CDR3 has 17 residues. CDR3 in DNA: TGCAGTGCTAGTCGAAGTACTAGCGGGGGGTTTGCAGATACGCAGTATTTT. Amino acids: CSASRSTSGGFADTQYF.

This chain links TRBV6-5 with TRBJ1-6; TRBD1 matches at 11 bases. The CDR3 consists of 15 residues. Germline-derived CDR1 and CDR2 are MNHEY and SVGAGI. Trimming cost V 6 bases and J 10 bases; bases outside gene matches: 8. Here the CDR3 DNA reads TGTGCCAGCAGCGAGGACAGGGGGCCAAGGTCACCCCTCCACTTT. The encoded protein is CASSEDRGPRSPLHF.

The chain uses TRBV5-1 and TRBJ2-1, with D unresolved. The CDR3 totals 14 residues. The germline gives CDR1 SGHRS, CDR2 YFSETQ. V was pared by 5 bases and J by 5 bases, with 14 bases between. This chain's CDR3 is CASSVDLINNEQFF. In DNA, the CDR3 is TGCGCCAGCAGTGTCGACCTAATAAACAATGAGCAGTTCTTC.

The CDR3 DNA is TGTGCCAGCAGCCCAGGGGACAGGGGGGACGGTGAGCAGTTCTTC. As protein: CASSPGDRGDGEQFF. This rearrangement joins TRBV5-8 to TRBJ2-1, with 11 bases fitting TRBD1. The CDR3 contains 15 residues. Germline loops: CDR1 SGHTS, CDR2 YDEGEE. With V trimmed by 4 bases and J by 9 bases, 9 bases remained unmatched. Using reference TRBV5-8 and TRBJ2-1 for the parts outside the CDR3, the full variable domain is EAGVTQSPTHLIKTRGQQATLRCSPISGHTSVYWYQQALGLGLQFLLWYDEGEERNRGNFPPRFSGRQFPNYSSELNVNALELEDSALYLCASSPGDRGDGEQFFGPGTRLTVL.

This chain uses TRBV7-9 with TRBJ1-3; D might be TRBD1 (6 bases). Trimming removed 5 bases from V and 0 bases from J, with 14 bases in between. The germline gives CDR1 SEHNR, CDR2 FQNEAQ (reference sequence). CDR3 length: 16 residues. The CDR3 protein is CASSPGDGSSGNTIYF. CDR3 nucleotides: TGTGCCAGCAGCCCAGGGGACGGGAGCTCTGGAAACACCATATATTTT.

The genes are TRBV2 and TRBJ2-6; D remains ambiguous. V lost 3 bases and J lost 0, with 15 bases in between. Germline CDR1 SNHLY, CDR2 FYNNEI. This CDR3 has 18 amino acids. CDR3: CASSEKVIRLSGANVLTF. The CDR3 DNA reads as TGTGCCAGCAGTGAGAAGGTAATTCGACTCTCTGGGGCCAACGTCCTGACTTTC.